This entry describes one T cell receptor beta chain. The target antigen is unknown. Germline CDR1 MDHEN, CDR2 SYDVKM. The CDR3 length is 14 residues. V dropped 3 bases and J dropped 6 bases, with 14 bases sitting between them. This record belongs to a study of Ad26.COV2.S vaccination and SARS-CoV-2 variants. Study results and caveats: Those who received vaccine or placebo ended up with similar non-spike TCR breadth. Vaccinees reportedly had broad spike-specific CD8+ and CD4+ T cell responses. Measures of TCR breadth and depth may have fallen short of total T cell responses.

Clones were read by immunoSEQ multiplex PCR, and TCRdb kept only the in-frame ones, dropping some. Among around 94,000 clones, 80% were seen once, and the ten largest hold 17%. The chain joins TRBV28 to TRBJ1-1; no clear D. This material consisted of peripheral blood, taken after recovery from COVID-19. This receptor was obtained from a human donor who had recovered from COVID-19. Here the CDR3 reads CASSFPGSLSEAFF. The CDR3 DNA reads TGTGCCAGCAGTTTCCCCGGGTCCCTTTCTGAAGCTTTCTTT.